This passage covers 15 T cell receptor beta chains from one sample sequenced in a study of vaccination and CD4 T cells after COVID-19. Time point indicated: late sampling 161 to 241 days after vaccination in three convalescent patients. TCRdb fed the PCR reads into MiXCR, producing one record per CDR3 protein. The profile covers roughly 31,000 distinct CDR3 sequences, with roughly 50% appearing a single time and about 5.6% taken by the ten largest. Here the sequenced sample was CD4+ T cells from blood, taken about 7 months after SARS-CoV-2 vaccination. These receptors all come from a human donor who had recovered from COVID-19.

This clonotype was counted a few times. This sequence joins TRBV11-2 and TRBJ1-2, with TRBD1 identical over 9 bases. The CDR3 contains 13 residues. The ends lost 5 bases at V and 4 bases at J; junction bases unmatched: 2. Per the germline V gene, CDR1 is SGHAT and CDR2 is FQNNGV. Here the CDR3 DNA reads TGTGCCAGCAGCGAGGGACAGGGCTATGGCTACACCTTC. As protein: CASSEGQGYGYTF.

Here the CDR3 reads CATSRVSVRAYEQYF. The CDR3 coding sequence is TGTGCCACCAGCAGAGTATCGGTCCGAGCCTACGAGCAGTACTTC. V is TRBV15 and J is TRBJ2-7; D unclear. CDR3 length: 15 residues. The germline CDR1 and CDR2 sequences are LNHNV and YYDKDF (reference sequence). V lost 1 base to trimming and J lost 2 bases, with 12 bases between them.

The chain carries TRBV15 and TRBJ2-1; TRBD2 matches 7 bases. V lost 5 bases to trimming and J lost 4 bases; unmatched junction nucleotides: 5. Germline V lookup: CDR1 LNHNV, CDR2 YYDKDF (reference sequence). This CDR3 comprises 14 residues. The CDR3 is CATSLAGPYNEQFF. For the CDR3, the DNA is TGTGCCACCAGCTTAGCGGGCCCTTACAATGAGCAGTTCTTC.

Here the CDR3 DNA reads TGTGCCACCAGCAGGACTAGTACTCTGCACAATGAGCAGTTCTTC. It is translated as CATSRTSTLHNEQFF. This chain links TRBV15 with TRBJ2-1; perhaps TRBD2 as D (6 bases). Germline values: CDR1 LNHNV, CDR2 YYDKDF (reference sequence). V lost 3 bases and J lost 5, with 14 bases in between. The CDR3 is 15 amino acids.

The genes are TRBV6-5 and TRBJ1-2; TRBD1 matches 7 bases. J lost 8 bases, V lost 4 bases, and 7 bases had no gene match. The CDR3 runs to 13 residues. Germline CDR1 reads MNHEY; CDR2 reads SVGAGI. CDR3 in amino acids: CASSLTGVGGYTF. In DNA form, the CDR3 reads TGTGCCAGCAGTTTAACAGGGGTCGGCGGCTACACCTTC.

The CDR3 region is CATSDWLGQREYF. CDR3 in DNA: TGTGCCACCAGTGATTGGCTCGGACAAAGAGAGTATTTT. The chain employs TRBV24-1 and TRBJ2-3; D perhaps matches TRBD1 (5 bases). From germline, CDR1 is KGHDR and CDR2 SFDVKD. The V gene lost 2 bases and the J gene lost 13 bases, with 15 bases spanning the gap. The CDR3 runs to 13 residues.

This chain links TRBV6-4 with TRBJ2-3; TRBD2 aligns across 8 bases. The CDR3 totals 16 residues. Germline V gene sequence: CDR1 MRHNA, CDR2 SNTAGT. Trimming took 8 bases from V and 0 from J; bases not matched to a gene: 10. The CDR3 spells CASGDSASGSTDTQYF. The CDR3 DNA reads TGTGCCAGCGGCGACTCGGCTAGCGGGAGCACAGATACGCAGTATTTT.

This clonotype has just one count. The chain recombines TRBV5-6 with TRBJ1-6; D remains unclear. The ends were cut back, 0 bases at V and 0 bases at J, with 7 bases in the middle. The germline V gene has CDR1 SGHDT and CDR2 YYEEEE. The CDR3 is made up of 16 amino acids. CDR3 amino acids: CASSLESGSYNSPLHF. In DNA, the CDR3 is TGTGCCAGCAGCTTGGAATCAGGCTCCTATAATTCACCCCTCCACTTT.

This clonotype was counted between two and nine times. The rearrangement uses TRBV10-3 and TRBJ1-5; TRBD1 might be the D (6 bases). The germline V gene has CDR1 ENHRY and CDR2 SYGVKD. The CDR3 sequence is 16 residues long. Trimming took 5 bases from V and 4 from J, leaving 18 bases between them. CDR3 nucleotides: TGTGCCATCAGTACGGGGACACCCTTTGGTAATCAGCCCCAGCATTTT. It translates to CAISTGTPFGNQPQHF.

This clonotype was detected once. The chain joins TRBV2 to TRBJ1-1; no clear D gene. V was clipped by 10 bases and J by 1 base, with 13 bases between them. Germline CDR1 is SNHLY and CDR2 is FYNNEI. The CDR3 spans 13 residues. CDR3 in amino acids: CATYAGWNTEAFF. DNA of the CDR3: TGTGCCACCTACGCGGGCTGGAACACTGAAGCTTTCTTT.

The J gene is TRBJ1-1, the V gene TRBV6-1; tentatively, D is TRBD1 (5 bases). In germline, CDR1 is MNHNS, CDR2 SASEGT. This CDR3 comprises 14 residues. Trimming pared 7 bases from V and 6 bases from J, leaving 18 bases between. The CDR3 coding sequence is TGTGCCAGCAACCCCCGGGACTCTCCACCTGAAGCTTTCTTT. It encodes CASNPRDSPPEAFF.

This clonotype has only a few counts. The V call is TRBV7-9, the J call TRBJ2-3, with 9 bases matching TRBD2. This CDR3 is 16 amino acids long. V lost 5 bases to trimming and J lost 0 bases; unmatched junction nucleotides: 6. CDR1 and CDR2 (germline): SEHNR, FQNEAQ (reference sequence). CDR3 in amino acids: CASSPGTSSSTDTQYF. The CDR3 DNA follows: TGTGCCAGCAGCCCGGGGACTAGCTCTAGCACAGATACGCAGTATTTT.

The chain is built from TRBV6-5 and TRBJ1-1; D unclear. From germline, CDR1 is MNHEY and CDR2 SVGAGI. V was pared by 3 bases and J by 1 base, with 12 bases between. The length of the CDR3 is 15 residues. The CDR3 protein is CASSYLSFGNTEAFF. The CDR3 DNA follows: TGTGCCAGCAGTTATTTAAGTTTCGGGAACACTGAAGCTTTCTTT.

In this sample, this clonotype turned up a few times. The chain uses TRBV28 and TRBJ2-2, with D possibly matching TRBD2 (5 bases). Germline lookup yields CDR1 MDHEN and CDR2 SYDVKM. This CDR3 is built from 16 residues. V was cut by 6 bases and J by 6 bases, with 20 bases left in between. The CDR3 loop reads CASSSIGEEVAGELFF. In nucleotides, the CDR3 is TGTGCCAGCAGCTCAATCGGGGAAGAAGTGGCCGGGGAGCTGTTTTTT.

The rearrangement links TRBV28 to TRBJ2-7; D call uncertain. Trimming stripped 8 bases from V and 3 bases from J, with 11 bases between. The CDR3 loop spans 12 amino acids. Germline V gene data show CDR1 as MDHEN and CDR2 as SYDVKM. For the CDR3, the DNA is TGTGCCAGCTGCAGAAATTACTACGAGCAGTACTTC. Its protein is CASCRNYYEQYF.